The 6 T cell receptor delta chains given below trace back to one sample, sequenced in a study of gamma-delta chains in newborns, infants, children (dated by TCRdb to the late 2010s). Sequencing was carried out with an Illumina MiSeq. In TCRdb, clones were called once more from the public reads by CATT, and rows of identical DNA were later combined. In all, the sample holds roughly 11,000 delta-chain clones, and around 3.5% of those were seen once. The biggest ten clones account for 8.5% to 10% of the sample. Sequencing input: blood. The receptors here all came from a child who was a newborn, infant or young child, either healthy, febrile or measles-vaccinated (not recorded which).

The chain couples TRDV1 to TRDJ1, with TRDD3 identical over 10 bases. V was pared by 0 bases and J by 0 bases, with 10 bases of the junction left unmatched. Germline assignment: CDR1 TSWWSYY and CDR2 QGS. CDR3 length: 19 residues. DNA of the CDR3: TGTGCTCTTGGGGAACTCAGCCGTAGGGGGATACGTTACACCGATAAACTCATCTTT. Protein sequence: CALGELSRRGIRYTDKLIF.

The rearrangement links TRDV1 to TRDJ1; 9 bases map to TRDD3. The V gene end was trimmed by 2 bases and the J gene end by 0 bases; junction bases not matched to a gene: 7. Per the germline V gene, CDR1 is TSWWSYY and CDR2 is QGS. This CDR3 has 17 amino acids. The CDR3 nucleotides are TGTGCTCTTGGGGAAGTGGTGGGGGATAAATACACCGATAAACTCATCTTT. This translates into CALGEVVGDKYTDKLIF.

V and J are TRDV3 and TRDJ1, with 7 bases matching TRDD3. The germline V gene has CDR1 TVYSNPD and CDR2 GDNSRS (reference sequence). The CDR3 extends over 13 amino acids. Losses at the gene ends were 3 bases for V and 5 bases for J; bases not matched to a gene: 9. The CDR3 coding sequence is TGTGCCTTCACGGGGATAGTAAGGGATAAACTCATCTTT. It encodes CAFTGIVRDKLIF.

The rearrangement uses TRDV1 and TRDJ1; no firm D call. This CDR3 has 19 residues. Germline V gene sequence: CDR1 TSWWSYY, CDR2 QGS. V was shortened by 1 base and J by 0 bases, with 21 bases between the two germline ends. DNA of the CDR3: TGTGCTCTTGGGGAACGGCACTACGGCTCCTTTAGGTACACCGATAAACTCATCTTT. Its protein product is CALGERHYGSFRYTDKLIF.

Notes on this clone: A much larger clone lies a single base off, so this may be a read error. The rearrangement links TRDV2 to TRDJ1; 7 nucleotides align to TRDD2. Germline loops: CDR1 GEAIGNYY, CDR2 EKD. This CDR3 has 21 amino acids. CDR3 bases: TGTGCCTGTGACCCGCTGACACCTTCCTTAGCTGGCTCAGGGAACACCGATAAACTCACCTTC. Amino acid sequence: CACDPLTPSLAGSGNTDKLTF.

J is TRDJ1 and V is TRDV2, with 10 bases that match TRDD3. This CDR3 spans 17 amino acids. CDR1 is GEAIGNYY and CDR2 is EKD in the germline V gene. The J segment lost 1 base and the V segment lost 0 bases, leaving 7 bases of the junction unmatched. The DNA of the CDR3 is TGTGCCTGTGACACCGTACTGGGGGATGGGCGCACCGATAAACTCATCTTT. Protein: CACDTVLGDGRTDKLIF.